Listed below are T cell receptor beta chains from one sample, sequenced in a study of cytomegalovirus exposure and HLA in healthy donors. Repertoires were generated with immunoSEQ multiplex PCR, while TCRdb's copy carries only in-frame clones and drops some. The table lists more than 95,000 clones, approximately 81% of them singletons. Sequencing input: PBMCs. These receptors originate from a man between 18 and 35 years old in good health and CMV-seropositive. The CDR3 runs from the conserved cysteine through the conserved F or W. Fields, in order: clone size, V gene, D gene, J gene, CDR3 DNA, CDR3 protein. A D gene is named only where the DNA matches it firmly. Rows give clone size only sometimes, using once, few, many, or a class for an expanded clone.

clone_size: NA; v_call: TRBV10-3; d_call: NA; j_call: TRBJ1-2; cdr3_nt: TGTGCCATCAGAGTAGAGGAAAACTATGGCTACACCTTC; cdr3_aa: CAIRVEENYGYTF
clone_size: NA; v_call: TRBV5-1; d_call: NA; j_call: TRBJ1-1; cdr3_nt: TGCGCCAGCAGCTGGACCAGGGGAGAGAACACTGAAGCTTTCTTT; cdr3_aa: CASSWTRGENTEAFF
clone_size: NA; v_call: TRBV19; d_call: TRBD2; j_call: TRBJ2-5; cdr3_nt: TGTGCCAGTAGTCCGGGGACTAGCGGGATGTCAGAGACCCAGTACTTC; cdr3_aa: CASSPGTSGMSETQYF
clone_size: NA; v_call: TRBV6-1; d_call: TRBD1; j_call: TRBJ2-4; cdr3_nt: TGTGCCAGCAGTGAATCCGTGCCTACGACAGGGTTGGACATTCAGTACTTC; cdr3_aa: CASSESVPTTGLDIQYF
clone_size: NA; v_call: TRBV19; d_call: NA; j_call: TRBJ1-2; cdr3_nt: TGTGCCACGATACAGGGTTCGGATGGCTACACCTTC; cdr3_aa: CATIQGSDGYTF
clone_size: NA; v_call: TRBV4-1; d_call: NA; j_call: TRBJ2-7; cdr3_nt: TGCGCCAGCAGCCAAGTTATTCCGGGGCAGGGGCGCCCTTACTCCTACGAGCAGTACTTC; cdr3_aa: CASSQVIPGQGRPYSYEQYF
clone_size: NA; v_call: TRBV14; d_call: TRBD2; j_call: TRBJ2-3; cdr3_nt: TGTGCCAGCAGCCTCAGAAGCGGGACCGCAGCGGGGGATACGCAGTATTTT; cdr3_aa: CASSLRSGTAAGDTQYF
clone_size: few; v_call: TRBV4-3; d_call: TRBD1; j_call: TRBJ2-7; cdr3_nt: TGCGCCAGCAGCCAAGCGACAGGGGGGGGATACGAGCAGTACTTC; cdr3_aa: CASSQATGGGYEQYF
clone_size: NA; v_call: TRBV25-1; d_call: NA; j_call: TRBJ2-7; cdr3_nt: TGTGCCAGCAGTGGGGGGACTGCCTACGAGCAGTACTTC; cdr3_aa: CASSGGTAYEQYF
clone_size: NA; v_call: TRBV7-6; d_call: TRBD2; j_call: TRBJ2-3; cdr3_nt: TGTGCCAGCAGCTTAGTCCTAGCGGGAGTCGGTGGCACAGATACGCAGTATTTT; cdr3_aa: CASSLVLAGVGGTDTQYF
clone_size: NA; v_call: TRBV5-6; d_call: TRBD1; j_call: TRBJ2-7; cdr3_nt: TGTGCCAGCAGCTTGGGGACAGGCCGAACCTACGAGCAGTACTTC; cdr3_aa: CASSLGTGRTYEQYF
clone_size: NA; v_call: TRBV7-2; d_call: NA; j_call: TRBJ2-7; cdr3_nt: TGTGCCAGCCTGGGGGGCTCCTACGAGCAGTACTTC; cdr3_aa: CASLGGSYEQYF
clone_size: NA; v_call: TRBV27; d_call: NA; j_call: TRBJ2-2; cdr3_nt: TGTGCCAGCAAATTCACCACGAGTGGGGAGCTGTTTTTT; cdr3_aa: CASKFTTSGELFF
clone_size: NA; v_call: TRBV5-6; d_call: NA; j_call: TRBJ2-3; cdr3_nt: TGTGCCAGCAGCTCTTACAGGCTCTCTGGATACACAGATACGCAGTATTTT; cdr3_aa: CASSSYRLSGYTDTQYF
clone_size: NA; v_call: TRBV18; d_call: TRBD1; j_call: TRBJ1-1; cdr3_nt: TGTGCCAGCTCCATCGGGACAGGAGACATGAACACTGAAGCTTTCTTT; cdr3_aa: CASSIGTGDMNTEAFF